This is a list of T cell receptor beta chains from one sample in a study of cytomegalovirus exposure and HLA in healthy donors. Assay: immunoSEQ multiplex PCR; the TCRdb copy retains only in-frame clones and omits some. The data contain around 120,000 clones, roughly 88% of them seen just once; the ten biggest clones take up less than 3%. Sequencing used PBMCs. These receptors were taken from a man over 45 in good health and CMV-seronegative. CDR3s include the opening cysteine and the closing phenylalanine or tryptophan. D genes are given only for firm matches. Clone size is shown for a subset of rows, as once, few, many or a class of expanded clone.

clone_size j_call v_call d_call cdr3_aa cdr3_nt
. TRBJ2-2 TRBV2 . CASSGDSYLNTGELFF TGTGCCAGCAGTGGCGATAGCTATCTAAACACCGGGGAGCTGTTTTTT
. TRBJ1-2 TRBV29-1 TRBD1 CSGGQGPGYTF TGCAGCGGTGGACAGGGCCCTGGCTACACCTTC
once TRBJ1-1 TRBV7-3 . CASSLGVGGTEAFF TGTGCCAGCAGCTTAGGGGTAGGGGGCACTGAAGCTTTCTTT
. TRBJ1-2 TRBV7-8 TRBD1 CASTPSDRRGYTF TGTGCCAGCACCCCATCGGACAGGCGCGGCTACACCTTC
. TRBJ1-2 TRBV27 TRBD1 CASSHDRDYGYTF TGTGCCAGCAGTCACGACAGGGATTATGGCTACACCTTC
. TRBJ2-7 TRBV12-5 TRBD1 CASGSPGGYEQYF TGTGCTAGTGGTTCGCCAGGGGGATACGAGCAGTACTTC
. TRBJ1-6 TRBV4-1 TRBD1 CASSSRDRDSPLHF TGCGCCAGCAGCTCCCGGGACAGGGATTCACCCCTCCACTTT
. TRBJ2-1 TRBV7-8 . CASSLSDEQFF TGTGCCAGCAGCTTATCGGATGAGCAGTTCTTC
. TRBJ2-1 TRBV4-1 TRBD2 CASSQTSGGANEQFF TGCGCCAGCAGCCAAACTAGCGGGGGGGCCAATGAGCAGTTCTTC
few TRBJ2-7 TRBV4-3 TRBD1 CASSPGTGGYEQYF TGCGCCAGCAGTCCCGGGACAGGGGGCTACGAGCAGTACTTC
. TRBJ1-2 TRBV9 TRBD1 CASSVDPSGDSDYGYTF TGTGCCAGCAGCGTAGATCCCTCGGGGGACAGTGACTATGGCTACACCTTC
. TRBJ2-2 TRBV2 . CASIENTGELFF TGTGCCAGCATAGAGAACACCGGGGAGCTGTTTTTT
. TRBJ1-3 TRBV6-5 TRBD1 CASTEQGGGNTIYF TGTGCCAGCACTGAACAGGGGGGCGGAAACACCATATATTTT
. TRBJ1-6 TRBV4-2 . CASSQETSVGVPLHF TGTGCCAGCAGCCAAGAAACGTCGGTTGGTGTCCCCCTCCACTTT
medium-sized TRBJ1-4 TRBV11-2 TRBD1 CASSLEAGGNEKLFF TGTGCCAGCAGCTTAGAGGCAGGGGGGAATGAAAAACTGTTTTTT
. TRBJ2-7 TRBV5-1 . CASSLQTGYEQYF TGCGCCAGCAGCTTGCAGACAGGCTACGAGCAGTACTTC
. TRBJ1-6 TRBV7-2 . CASSSFGVWSPLHF TGTGCCAGCAGCTCTTTCGGTGTATGGTCACCCCTCCACTTT
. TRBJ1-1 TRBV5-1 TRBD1 CASSSTGGTEAFF TGCGCCAGCAGCTCAACAGGGGGCACTGAAGCTTTCTTT
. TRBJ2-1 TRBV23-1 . CASSQAGLSLYNEQFF TGCGCCAGCAGTCAGGCGGGACTTTCCTTATACAATGAGCAGTTCTTC
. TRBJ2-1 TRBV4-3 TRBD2 CASSQGVAGAYNEQFF TGCGCCAGCAGCCAAGGGGTCGCGGGGGCCTACAATGAGCAGTTCTTC
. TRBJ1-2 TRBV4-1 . CASSIGLINGGYGYTF TGCGCCAGCAGCATCGGACTGATCAACGGAGGCTATGGCTACACCTTC
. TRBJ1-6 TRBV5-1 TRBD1 CASSPRDRESPLHF TGCGCCAGCAGCCCCCGGGACAGGGAATCCCCCCTCCACTTT
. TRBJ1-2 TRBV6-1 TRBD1 CASSESDRDEGYGYTF TGTGCCAGCAGTGAGTCCGACAGGGACGAGGGCTATGGCTACACCTTC
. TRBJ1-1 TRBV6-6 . CASSYREVLEAFF TGTGCCAGCAGTTACCGGGAAGTTCTTGAAGCTTTCTTT